The 22 T cell receptor beta chains reported below all come from one sample, sequenced in a study of shared T cell receptors in the human thymus. The assay was immunoSEQ multiplex PCR, and TCRdb's table has in-frame clones only and misses some. The sample lists about 380,000 clones, just under 95% occurring once. The specimen sequenced was thymocytes. The receptors here all came from a human donor.

The chain's CDR3 is CASSYSRNLAKNIQYF. CDR3 nucleotides: TGTGCCAGCAGTTACAGCAGGAACTTGGCCAAAAACATTCAGTACTTC. The chain is built from TRBV6-5 and TRBJ2-4; the D is unclear. The germline gives CDR1 MNHEY, CDR2 SVGAGI. The CDR3 has 16 residues. V was clipped by 2 bases and J by 1 base, with 12 bases between them.

The rearrangement links TRBV19 to TRBJ1-5; 7 bases line up with TRBD1. There are 20 residues in the CDR3. Germline CDR1 is LNHDA and CDR2 is SQIVND (reference sequence). V lost 3 bases, J lost 1 base, and 18 bases stayed unmatched. Here the CDR3 reads CASSMSLPPQGRRSNQPQHF. The CDR3 DNA reads as TGTGCCAGTAGTATGAGCCTACCGCCACAGGGGCGTCGGAGCAATCAGCCCCAGCATTTT.

The chain carries TRBV27 and TRBJ1-4; D remains ambiguous. CDR1 is MNHEY, CDR2 SMNVEV, per germline (reference sequence). This CDR3 is built from 15 residues. V lost 2 bases and J 4 bases, leaving 11 bases between the germline ends. The CDR3 spells CASSLKGPRNEKLFF. The CDR3 nucleotides read TGTGCCAGCAGTTTAAAGGGCCCCCGTAATGAAAAACTGTTTTTT.

This chain connects TRBV7-9 to TRBJ1-2; D not certain. The germline CDR1 and CDR2 sequences are SEHNR and FQNEAQ (reference sequence). The CDR3 length is 14 residues. With 1 base removed from V and 0 bases from J, the gap between germline ends came to 6 bases. The CDR3 reads CASSLEFPNYGYTF. The CDR3, as DNA: TGTGCCAGCAGCTTAGAGTTTCCTAACTATGGCTACACCTTC.

This sequence joins TRBV18 and TRBJ1-5, with 8 bases that match TRBD1. The germline CDR1 and CDR2 sequences are KGHSH and LQKENI. The CDR3 covers 17 residues. The J segment lost 2 bases and the V segment lost 6 bases, leaving 12 bases of the junction unmatched. The CDR3, as DNA: TGTGCCAGCTCCCAGGGGGCGCAGGTATGGGGCAATCAGCCCCAGCATTTT. It is translated as CASSQGAQVWGNQPQHF. Complete variable domain (other parts from reference TRBV18 and TRBJ1-5): NAGVMQNPRHLVRRRGQEARLRCSPMKGHSHVYWYRQLPEEGLKFMVYLQKENIIDESGMPKERFSAEFPKEGPSILRIQQVVRGDSAAYFCASSQGAQVWGNQPQHFGDGTRLSIL.

J is TRBJ1-5 and V is TRBV5-4; 10 bases align to TRBD1. The CDR3 contains 18 residues. Germline-derived CDR1 and CDR2 are SGHNT and YYREEE (reference sequence). The J segment lost 7 bases and the V segment lost 0 bases, leaving 13 bases of the junction unmatched. Here the CDR3 reads CASSLASDRGMRGQPQHF. The CDR3 nucleotides read TGTGCCAGCAGCTTGGCTTCGGACAGGGGGATGCGGGGACAGCCCCAGCATTTT.

The V call is TRBV5-1, the J call TRBJ2-7; 11 bases are shared with TRBD1. This CDR3 has 19 residues. The V segment lost 1 base and the J segment 2 bases; nucleotides outside the gene matches: 14. CDR1 is SGHRS, CDR2 YFSETQ, per germline. DNA of the CDR3: TGCGCCAGCAGCTTGATGGGTCCTCTTGGGACAGGGGGGACCTACGAGCAGTACTTC. Protein sequence: CASSLMGPLGTGGTYEQYF. Full variable domain (outside the CDR3, taken from reference TRBV5-1 and TRBJ2-7): KAGVTQTPRYLIKTRGQQVTLSCSPISGHRSVSWYQQTPGQGLQFLFEYFSETQRNKGNFPGRFSGRQFSNSRSEMNVSTLELGDSALYLCASSLMGPLGTGGTYEQYFGPGTRLTVT.

This chain connects TRBV6-1 to TRBJ1-2; D gene ambiguous. Germline lookup yields CDR1 MNHNS and CDR2 SASEGT. The CDR3 has 14 residues. Between the trimmed V and J ends, which lost 2 bases and 2 bases, there was a span of 9 bases. The CDR3 sequence: CASSEWPGNYGYTF. As DNA, the CDR3 is TGTGCCAGCAGTGAATGGCCAGGCAACTATGGCTACACCTTC.

The chain has TRBV18 and TRBJ1-1; 12 bases map to TRBD1. V shed 0 bases and J 4 bases; nucleotides not matched to a gene: 15. The CDR3 consists of 20 residues. CDR1 KGHSH and CDR2 LQKENI come from the germline V gene. The DNA of the CDR3 is TGTGCCAGCTCACCACCAAGGGAGGGACAGGGGGCGAAGGACGGCACTGAAGCTTTCTTT. It yields the protein CASSPPREGQGAKDGTEAFF. Full variable domain (outside the CDR3, taken from reference TRBV18 and TRBJ1-1): NAGVMQNPRHLVRRRGQEARLRCSPMKGHSHVYWYRQLPEEGLKFMVYLQKENIIDESGMPKERFSAEFPKEGPSILRIQQVVRGDSAAYFCASSPPREGQGAKDGTEAFFGQGTRLTVV.

Only one count was recorded for this clone. The chain carries TRBV11-3 and TRBJ2-3; TRBD1 agrees at 8 bases. Germline CDR1 SGHNT, CDR2 YENEEA. The CDR3 has 15 residues. The junction had 4 bases not matched to a gene; V was cut back by 5 bases and J by 0 bases. DNA of the CDR3: TGTGCCAGCAGCACACGGACAGGGAGCACAGATACGCAGTATTTT. Protein: CASSTRTGSTDTQYF.

This chain uses TRBV5-1 with TRBJ2-7; 8 positions agree with TRBD1. V lost 3 bases and J lost 0; bases outside the gene matches: 2. The germline CDR1 and CDR2 sequences are SGHRS and YFSETQ. This CDR3 comprises 14 residues. CDR3 residues: CASSWTGPSYEQYF. DNA of the CDR3: TGCGCCAGCAGCTGGACAGGGCCCTCCTACGAGCAGTACTTC.

This clone has just one count. V usage is TRBV25-1 and J usage is TRBJ1-5; tentatively, D is TRBD1 (5 bases). Germline V gives CDR1 MGHDK, CDR2 SYGVNS. This CDR3 contains 15 residues. Trimming shortened V by 3 bases and J by 7 bases, and 16 bases separated the two germline ends. CDR3 coding DNA: TGTGCCAGCAGTGAGGGCAGGGCTGCGGGGCAGCCCCAGCATTTT. As protein: CASSEGRAAGQPQHF.

This rearrangement joins TRBV19 to TRBJ2-3, with 8 bases that match TRBD1. The trim removed 10 bases at V and 2 bases at J, leaving 20 bases unmatched. CDR1 and CDR2 (germline): LNHDA, SQIVND (reference sequence). The CDR3 is 18 residues long. CDR3 sequence reads: CATQQEAGGCYFTDTQYF. CDR3 bases: TGTGCCACCCAACAGGAGGCAGGGGGCTGTTATTTCACAGATACGCAGTATTTT.

V gene TRBV28 combines with J gene TRBJ2-6, with D hard to call. The V gene lost 2 bases and the J gene lost 2 bases, with 4 bases spanning the gap. CDR1 is MDHEN, CDR2 SYDVKM, per germline. CDR3 length: 14 amino acids. The CDR3 region has the DNA TGTGCCAGCAGTTTAGTCGCTGGGGCCAACGTCCTGACTTTC. It translates to CASSLVAGANVLTF.

This clone occurred once. V gene TRBV4-1 combines with J gene TRBJ2-7, with 12 bases fitting TRBD1. This CDR3 has 15 residues. Germline CDR1 and CDR2: MGHRA and YSYEKL. Germline trimming cut 5 bases from V and 7 bases from J; bases unmatched to any gene: 9. The CDR3 region is CASSEPGQGAREQYF. Written as DNA, the CDR3 is TGCGCCAGCAGCGAACCGGGACAGGGGGCGCGAGAGCAGTACTTC.

This clone was observed a handful of times. The rearrangement links TRBV15 to TRBJ2-7, with D unresolved. Between the trimmed V and J ends, which lost 0 bases and 2 bases, there was a span of 11 bases. CDR1 is LNHNV and CDR2 is YYDKDF in the germline V gene (reference sequence). CDR3 size: 15 residues. The CDR3 is CATSRDLGYPYEQYF. The CDR3 nucleotides read TGTGCCACCAGCAGAGATCTGGGTTATCCCTACGAGCAGTACTTC.

The chain employs TRBV13 and TRBJ2-7, with 8 bases fitting TRBD2. The CDR3 is made up of 18 amino acids. J lost 2 bases, V lost 0 bases, and 12 bases had no gene match. Looked up from germline, CDR1 is PRHDT and CDR2 is FYEKMQ (reference sequence). CDR3 bases: TGTGCCAGCAGCTTAGGCCGTGGCAGCGGGAGTGTCGCCTACGAGCAGTACTTC. Translated: CASSLGRGSGSVAYEQYF.

The V and J genes are TRBV4-1 and TRBJ2-1; D gene unclear. The CDR3 is 15 amino acids. CDR1 is MGHRA and CDR2 is YSYEKL in the germline V gene. The V gene lost 0 bases and the J gene lost 5 bases, with 11 bases spanning the gap. CDR3 loop: CASSQEYGPNNEQFF. The CDR3 nucleotides are TGCGCCAGCAGCCAAGAATATGGCCCGAACAATGAGCAGTTCTTC.

The chain uses TRBV4-1 and TRBJ2-3; the D gene is possibly TRBD1 (5 bases). Looked up from germline, CDR1 is MGHRA and CDR2 is YSYEKL. The CDR3 loop spans 14 amino acids. Trimming took 4 bases from V and 0 from J, leaving 8 bases between them. The CDR3 DNA is TGCGCCAGCAGCCGACAGATTAGCACAGATACGCAGTATTTT. The encoded protein is CASSRQISTDTQYF.

The chain has TRBV2 and TRBJ2-1; 10 nucleotides match TRBD2. Germline CDR1 and CDR2: SNHLY and FYNNEI. The CDR3 loop spans 15 amino acids. Losses at the gene ends were 1 base for V and 7 bases for J; bases not matched to a gene: 4. The CDR3 sequence: CASSEGTSGGNEQFF. Here the CDR3 DNA reads TGTGCCAGCAGTGAAGGGACTAGCGGTGGTAATGAGCAGTTCTTC.

V usage is TRBV19 and J usage is TRBJ2-1; perhaps TRBD2 as D (5 bases). Trimming pared 3 bases from V and 2 bases from J, leaving 11 bases between. CDR1 LNHDA and CDR2 SQIVND come from the germline V gene (reference sequence). The CDR3 spans 15 residues. The CDR3 DNA sequence: TGTGCCAGTAGTATCTTCCGGGATCCCTACAATGAGCAGTTCTTC. Translating gives CASSIFRDPYNEQFF.

The chain employs TRBV9 and TRBJ2-3, with 12 bases fitting TRBD2. CDR3 size: 17 residues. CDR1 is SGDLS, CDR2 YYNGEE, per germline. V lost 4 bases to trimming and J lost 4 bases; unmatched junction nucleotides: 10. CDR3 in DNA: TGTGCCAGCAGCCCCAGACTAGCGGGAGAGGGGGCAGATACGCAGTATTTT. This gives the protein CASSPRLAGEGADTQYF.